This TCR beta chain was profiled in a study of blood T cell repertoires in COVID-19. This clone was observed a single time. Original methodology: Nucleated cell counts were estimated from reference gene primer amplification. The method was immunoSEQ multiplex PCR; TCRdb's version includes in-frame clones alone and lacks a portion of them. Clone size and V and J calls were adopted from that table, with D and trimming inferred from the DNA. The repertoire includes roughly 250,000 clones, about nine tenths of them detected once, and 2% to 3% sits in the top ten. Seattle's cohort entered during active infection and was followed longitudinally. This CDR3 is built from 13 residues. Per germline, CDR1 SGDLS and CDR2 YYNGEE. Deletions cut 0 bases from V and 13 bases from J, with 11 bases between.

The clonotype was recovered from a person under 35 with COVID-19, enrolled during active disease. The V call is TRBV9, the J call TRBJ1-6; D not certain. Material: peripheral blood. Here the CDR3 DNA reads TGTGCCAGCAGCGTAGCCGACCGACATCCCCTCCACTTT. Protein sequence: CASSVADRHPLHF.